The rows below give T cell receptor beta chains drawn from one sample of a study of T cell responses to AZD1222 COVID-19 vaccine. TCRdb keeps only in-frame clones here, not all; method: immunoSEQ multiplex PCR. The repertoire includes about 86,000 clones, 89% of them detected once, and approximately 5.3% sits in the top ten. The sample in question was peripheral blood, obtained 28 days after the second AZD1222 dose. These receptors all stem from an adult who received the AZD1222 COVID-19 vaccine. The CDR3 runs from the conserved cysteine through the conserved F or W. A D gene is named only where the DNA matches it firmly. Some rows mark clone size as missing; the rest say once, few, many or name a class of expanded clone.

J | D | size | V | CDR3 | DNA
TRBJ2-7 | - | - | TRBV7-9 | CASSLGSEALRSYEQYF | TGTGCCAGCAGCTTAGGTAGCGAGGCCCTCCGGTCCTACGAGCAGTACTTC
TRBJ1-3 | - | - | TRBV2 | CASRRDSGNTIYF | TGTGCCAGCAGGAGGGACTCTGGAAACACCATATATTTT
TRBJ1-4 | TRBD1 | - | TRBV4-3 | CASSRWGQGDEKLFF | TGCGCCAGCAGTAGGTGGGGTCAGGGGGATGAAAAACTGTTTTTT
TRBJ1-1 | - | - | TRBV4-1 | CASSPTPDSVNTEAFF | TGCGCCAGCAGCCCCACCCCGGACAGTGTGAACACTGAAGCTTTCTTT
TRBJ1-2 | - | once | TRBV7-2 | CASSFRGYGYTF | TGTGCCAGCAGCTTTCGCGGCTATGGCTACACCTTC
TRBJ1-5 | - | - | TRBV2 | CASSEVSENQPQHF | TGTGCCAGCAGTGAAGTGTCAGAGAATCAGCCCCAGCATTTT
TRBJ2-1 | TRBD2 | - | TRBV7-6 | CASSLFSGGAGEQFF | TGTGCCAGCAGCTTATTTAGCGGGGGGGCGGGTGAGCAGTTCTTC
TRBJ2-3 | - | - | TRBV12-3/TRBV12-4 | CASSLGDTQYF | TGTGCCAGCAGTTTAGGAGATACGCAGTATTTT
TRBJ1-4 | TRBD1 | - | TRBV5-1 | CASSWGQNNEKLFF | TGCGCCAGCAGCTGGGGACAGAATAATGAAAAACTGTTTTTT
TRBJ1-1 | - | - | TRBV27 | CASSLYRVNTEAFF | TGTGCCAGCAGTTTATACAGGGTGAACACTGAAGCTTTCTTT
TRBJ1-5 | - | once | TRBV12-3/TRBV12-4 | CASSYQGNQPQHF | TGTGCCAGCAGTTATCAGGGGAATCAGCCCCAGCATTTT
TRBJ1-4 | TRBD1 | - | TRBV15 | CATSTPGQGERREKLFF | TGTGCCACCAGCACTCCGGGACAGGGGGAGAGAAGGGAAAAACTGTTTTTT
TRBJ2-5 | - | - | TRBV5-5 | CASSLGGARGTQYF | TGTGCCAGCAGTCTCGGGGGCGCGAGGGGGACCCAGTACTTC
TRBJ1-1 | - | - | TRBV18 | CASSPPSTAEAFF | TGTGCCAGCTCACCACCTTCGACAGCCGAAGCTTTCTTT
TRBJ2-5 | - | - | TRBV9 | CASSAHGGEETQYF | TGTGCCAGCAGCGCGCACGGTGGCGAGGAGACCCAGTACTTC
TRBJ2-7 | TRBD2 | - | TRBV4-1 | CASSQEGDAGDEQYF | TGCGCCAGCAGCCAAGAGGGGGACGCGGGGGATGAGCAGTACTTC
TRBJ1-3 | - | once | TRBV5-1 | CASSVGQDVNTIYF | TGCGCCAGCAGCGTGGGACAAGATGTAAACACCATATATTTT
TRBJ1-2 | TRBD1 | - | TRBV5-6 | CASSFRQGYGYTF | TGTGCCAGCAGCTTCAGACAGGGCTATGGCTACACCTTC